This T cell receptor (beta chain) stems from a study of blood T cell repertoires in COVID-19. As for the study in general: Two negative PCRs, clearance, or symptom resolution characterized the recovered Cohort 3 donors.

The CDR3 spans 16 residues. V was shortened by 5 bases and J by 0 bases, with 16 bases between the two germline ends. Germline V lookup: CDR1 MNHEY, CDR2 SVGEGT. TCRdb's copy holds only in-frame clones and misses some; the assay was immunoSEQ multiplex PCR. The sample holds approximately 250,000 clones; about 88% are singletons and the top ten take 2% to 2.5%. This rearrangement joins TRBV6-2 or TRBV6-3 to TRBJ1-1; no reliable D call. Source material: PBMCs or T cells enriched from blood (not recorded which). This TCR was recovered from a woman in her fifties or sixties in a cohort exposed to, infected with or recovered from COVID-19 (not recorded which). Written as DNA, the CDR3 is TGTGCCAGCAGTCAAAGCCTCAGTCGGGTGAACACTGAAGCTTTCTTT. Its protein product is CASSQSLSRVNTEAFF.